This TCR beta chain emerged from a study of identical twins. This clonotype occurred many times. As yet, its antigen is unknown. The CDR3 contains 16 residues. CDR1 and CDR2 from the germline V gene are SEHNR and FQNEAQ (reference sequence). V dropped 5 bases and J dropped 6; count of bases not matched to a gene: 13. After template switching added a universal primer site, the resulting cDNA carried unique molecular identifiers. TCRdb re-called the 5' RACE reads through MiXCR, storing one row per CDR3 protein. Here the sample spans some 660,000 distinct CDR3 sequences, over 8.5% being singletons. Whole-study results and caveats: Whereas memory repertoires showed no such difference, abundant cord blood beta clonotypes carried fewer insertions. Donors were not followed over many years; analysis was cross-sectional.

A further study also used this sample, focusing on yellow fever vaccine responses in identical twins.

This receptor was obtained from a young woman in good health. Source material: PBMCs. The chain joins TRBV7-9 to TRBJ2-1; TRBD1 matches at 7 bases. The CDR3 bases are TGTGCCAGCAGCCGAGAGGGACAGTCGATACTCAATGAGCAGTTCTTC. It codes for CASSREGQSILNEQFF.